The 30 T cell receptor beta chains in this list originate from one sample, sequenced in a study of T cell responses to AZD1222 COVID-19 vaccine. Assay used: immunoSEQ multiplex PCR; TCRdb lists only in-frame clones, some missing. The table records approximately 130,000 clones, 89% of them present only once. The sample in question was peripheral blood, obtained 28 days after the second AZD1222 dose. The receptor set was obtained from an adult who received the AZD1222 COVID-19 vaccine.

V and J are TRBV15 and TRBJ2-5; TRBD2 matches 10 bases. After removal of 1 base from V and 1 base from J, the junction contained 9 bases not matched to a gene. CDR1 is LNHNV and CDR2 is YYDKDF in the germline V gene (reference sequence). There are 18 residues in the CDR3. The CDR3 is CATSRGSLLAGTQETQYF. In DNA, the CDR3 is TGTGCCACCAGCAGAGGGAGCCTACTAGCGGGAACCCAAGAGACCCAGTACTTC.

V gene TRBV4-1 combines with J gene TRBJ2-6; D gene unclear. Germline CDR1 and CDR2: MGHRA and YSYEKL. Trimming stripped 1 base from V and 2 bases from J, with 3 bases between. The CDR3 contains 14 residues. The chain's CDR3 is CASSQGPGANVLTF. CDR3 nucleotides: TGCGCCAGCAGCCAAGGGCCTGGGGCCAACGTCCTGACTTTC.

As DNA, the CDR3 is TGTGCCAGCAGAGGGAGGACAGGGGTTTCTGGAAACACCATATATTTT. This encodes CASRGRTGVSGNTIYF. This rearrangement joins TRBV2 to TRBJ1-3, with 9 bases fitting TRBD1. Per the germline V gene, CDR1 is SNHLY and CDR2 is FYNNEI. The V gene end was trimmed by 6 bases and the J gene end by 1 base; junction bases not matched to a gene: 7. There are 16 residues in the CDR3.

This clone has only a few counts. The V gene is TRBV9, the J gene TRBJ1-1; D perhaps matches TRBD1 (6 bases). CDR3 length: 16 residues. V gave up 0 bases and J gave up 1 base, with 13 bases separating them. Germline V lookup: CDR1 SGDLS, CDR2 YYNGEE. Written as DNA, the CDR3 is TGTGCCAGCAGCGTAGCCCCGGGCAGGGGGAACACTGAAGCTTTCTTT. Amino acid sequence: CASSVAPGRGNTEAFF.

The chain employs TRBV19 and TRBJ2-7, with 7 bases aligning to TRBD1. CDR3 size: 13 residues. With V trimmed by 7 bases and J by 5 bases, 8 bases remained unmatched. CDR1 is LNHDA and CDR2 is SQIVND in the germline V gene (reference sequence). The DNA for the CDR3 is TGTGCCAGTAAAGTTACGACAGGGAACGAGCAGTACTTC. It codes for CASKVTTGNEQYF.

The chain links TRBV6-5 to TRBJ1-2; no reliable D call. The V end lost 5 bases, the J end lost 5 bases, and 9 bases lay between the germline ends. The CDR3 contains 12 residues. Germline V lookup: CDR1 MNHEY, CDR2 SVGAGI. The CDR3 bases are TGTGCCAGCAGTCATGGGTTATATGGCTACACCTTC. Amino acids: CASSHGLYGYTF.

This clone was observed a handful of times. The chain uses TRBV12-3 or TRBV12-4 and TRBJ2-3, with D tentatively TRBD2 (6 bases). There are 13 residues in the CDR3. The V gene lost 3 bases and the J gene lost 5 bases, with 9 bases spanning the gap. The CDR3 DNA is TGTGCCAGCAGTTTTGATAGCGGAGATACGCAGTATTTT. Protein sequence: CASSFDSGDTQYF.

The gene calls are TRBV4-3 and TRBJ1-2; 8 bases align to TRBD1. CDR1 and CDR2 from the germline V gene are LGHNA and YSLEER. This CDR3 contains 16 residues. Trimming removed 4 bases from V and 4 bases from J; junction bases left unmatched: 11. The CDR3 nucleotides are TGCGCCAGCAGCCCTGCCGAGACAGGGGTGGGCTATGGCTACACCTTC. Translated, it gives CASSPAETGVGYGYTF.

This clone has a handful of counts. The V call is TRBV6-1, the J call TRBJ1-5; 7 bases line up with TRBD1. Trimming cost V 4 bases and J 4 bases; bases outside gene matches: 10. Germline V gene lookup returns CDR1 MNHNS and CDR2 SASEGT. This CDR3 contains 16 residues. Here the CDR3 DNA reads TGTGCCAGCAGTGGTTATCGGACAGGCCCAAATCAGCCCCAGCATTTT. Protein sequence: CASSGYRTGPNQPQHF.

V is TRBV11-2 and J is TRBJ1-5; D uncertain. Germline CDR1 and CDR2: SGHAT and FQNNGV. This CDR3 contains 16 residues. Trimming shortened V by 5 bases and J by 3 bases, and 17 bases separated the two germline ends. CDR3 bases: TGTGCCAGCAGCCTAACAGTTGGGCAGTACAATCAGCCCCAGCATTTT. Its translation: CASSLTVGQYNQPQHF.

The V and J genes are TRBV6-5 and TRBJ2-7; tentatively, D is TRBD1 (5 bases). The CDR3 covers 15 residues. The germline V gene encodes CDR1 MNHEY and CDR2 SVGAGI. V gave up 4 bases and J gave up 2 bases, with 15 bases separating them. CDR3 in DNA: TGTGCCAGCAGTTCCGGTGGGGCAGGGACCTACGAGCAGTACTTC. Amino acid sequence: CASSSGGAGTYEQYF.

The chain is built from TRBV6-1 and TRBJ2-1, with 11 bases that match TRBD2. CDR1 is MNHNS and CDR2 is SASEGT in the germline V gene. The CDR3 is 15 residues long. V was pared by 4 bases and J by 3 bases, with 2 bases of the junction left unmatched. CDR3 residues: CASSVAGGIYNEQFF. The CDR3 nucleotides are TGTGCCAGCAGTGTAGCGGGGGGGATCTACAATGAGCAGTTCTTC.

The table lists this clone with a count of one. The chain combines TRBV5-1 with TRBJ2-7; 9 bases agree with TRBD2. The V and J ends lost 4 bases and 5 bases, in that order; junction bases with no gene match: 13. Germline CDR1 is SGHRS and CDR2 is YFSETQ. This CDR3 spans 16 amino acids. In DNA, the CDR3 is TGCGCCAGCAGCCTGCCGGTAGCGGGAGCCCCCCACGAGCAGTACTTC. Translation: CASSLPVAGAPHEQYF.

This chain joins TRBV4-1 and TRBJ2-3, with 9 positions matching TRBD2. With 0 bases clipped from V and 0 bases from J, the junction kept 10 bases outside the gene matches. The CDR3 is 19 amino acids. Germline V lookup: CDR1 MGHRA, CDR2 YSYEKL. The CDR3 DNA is TGCGCCAGCAGCCAAGAAGGGAGAGCGGGGGGAGCTAGCACAGATACGCAGTATTTT. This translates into CASSQEGRAGGASTDTQYF.

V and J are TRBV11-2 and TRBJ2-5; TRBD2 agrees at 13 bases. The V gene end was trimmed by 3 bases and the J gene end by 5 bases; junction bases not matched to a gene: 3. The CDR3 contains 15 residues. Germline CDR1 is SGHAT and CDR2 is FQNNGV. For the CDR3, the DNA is TGTGCCAGCAGCTTCGGACTAGCGGGAGTGGAGACCCAGTACTTC. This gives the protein CASSFGLAGVETQYF.

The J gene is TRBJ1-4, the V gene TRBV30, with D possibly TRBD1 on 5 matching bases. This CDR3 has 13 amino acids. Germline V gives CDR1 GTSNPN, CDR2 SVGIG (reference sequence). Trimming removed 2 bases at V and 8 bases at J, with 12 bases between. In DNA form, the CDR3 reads TGTGCCTGGAGTAGGGACCGTTCAGAAAAACTGTTTTTT. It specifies CAWSRDRSEKLFF.

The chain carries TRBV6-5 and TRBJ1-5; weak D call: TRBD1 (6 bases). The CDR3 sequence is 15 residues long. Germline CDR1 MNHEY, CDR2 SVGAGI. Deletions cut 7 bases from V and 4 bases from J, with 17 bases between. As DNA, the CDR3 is TGTGCCAGCATCGTACAGGGTGGCGGAAATCAGCCCCAGCATTTT. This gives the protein CASIVQGGGNQPQHF.

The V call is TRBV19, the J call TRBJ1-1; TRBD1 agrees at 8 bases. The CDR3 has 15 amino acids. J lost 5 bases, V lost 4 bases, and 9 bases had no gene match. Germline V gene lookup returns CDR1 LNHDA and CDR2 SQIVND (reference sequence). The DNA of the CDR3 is TGTGCCAGTAGTACAGGGGGCGCGGGGAGTACTGAAGCTTTCTTT. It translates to CASSTGGAGSTEAFF.

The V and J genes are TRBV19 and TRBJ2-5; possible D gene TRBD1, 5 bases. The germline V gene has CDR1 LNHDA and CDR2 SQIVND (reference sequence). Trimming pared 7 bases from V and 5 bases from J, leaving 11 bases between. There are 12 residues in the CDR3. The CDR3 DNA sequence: TGTGCCAGTAACCAGGGTGTGGAGACCCAGTACTTC. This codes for CASNQGVETQYF.

The CDR3 sequence: CASSAYNEQFF. The CDR3 region has the DNA TGTGCCAGCAGCGCCTACAATGAGCAGTTCTTC. The rearrangement uses TRBV7-6 and TRBJ2-1; no firm D call. V was cut by 5 bases and J by 2 bases, with 1 base left in between. The CDR3 extends over 11 amino acids. Germline V gene data show CDR1 as SGHVS and CDR2 as FNYEAQ.

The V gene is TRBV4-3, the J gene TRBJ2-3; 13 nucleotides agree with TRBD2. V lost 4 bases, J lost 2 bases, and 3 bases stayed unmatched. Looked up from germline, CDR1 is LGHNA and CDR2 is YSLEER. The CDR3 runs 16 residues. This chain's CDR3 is CASSLLAGGLTDTQYF. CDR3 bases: TGCGCCAGCAGCCTACTAGCGGGGGGGCTCACAGATACGCAGTATTTT.

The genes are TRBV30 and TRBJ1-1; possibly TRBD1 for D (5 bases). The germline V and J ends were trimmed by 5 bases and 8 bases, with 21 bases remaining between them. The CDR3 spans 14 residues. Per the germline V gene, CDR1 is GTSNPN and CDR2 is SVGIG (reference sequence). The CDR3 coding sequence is TGTGCCTGGGGGGCCGGTTGGCAGTTCTCCGAAGCTTTCTTT. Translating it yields CAWGAGWQFSEAFF. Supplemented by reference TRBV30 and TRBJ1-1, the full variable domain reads SQTIHQWPATLVQPVGSPLSLECTVEGTSNPNLYWYRQAAGRGLQLLFYSVGIGQISSEVPQNLSASRPQDRQFILSSKKLLLSDSGFYLCAWGAGWQFSEAFFGQGTRLTVV.

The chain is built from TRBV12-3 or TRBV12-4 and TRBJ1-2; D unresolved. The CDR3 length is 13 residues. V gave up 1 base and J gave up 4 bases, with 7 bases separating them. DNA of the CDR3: TGTGCCAGCAGTTTAGGGGTAGGCTATGGCTACACCTTC. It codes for CASSLGVGYGYTF.

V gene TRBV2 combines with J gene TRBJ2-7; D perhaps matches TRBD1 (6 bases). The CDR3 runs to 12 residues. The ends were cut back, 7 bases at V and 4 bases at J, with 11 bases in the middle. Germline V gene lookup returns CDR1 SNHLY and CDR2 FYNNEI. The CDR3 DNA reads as TGTGCCAGCATTCAGGGGCGATACGAGCAGTACTTC. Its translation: CASIQGRYEQYF.

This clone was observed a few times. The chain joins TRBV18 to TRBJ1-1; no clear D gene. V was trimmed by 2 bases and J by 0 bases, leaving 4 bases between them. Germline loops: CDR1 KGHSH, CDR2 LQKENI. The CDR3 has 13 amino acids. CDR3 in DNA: TGTGCCAGCTCACCAAATGTGAACACTGAAGCTTTCTTT. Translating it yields CASSPNVNTEAFF.

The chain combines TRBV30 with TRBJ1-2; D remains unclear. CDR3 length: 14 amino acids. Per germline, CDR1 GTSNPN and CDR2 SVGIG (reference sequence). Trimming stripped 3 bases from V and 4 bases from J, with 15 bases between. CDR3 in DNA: TGTGCCTGGAGCGGTACCGGACGCCGCTATGGCTACACCTTC. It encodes CAWSGTGRRYGYTF.

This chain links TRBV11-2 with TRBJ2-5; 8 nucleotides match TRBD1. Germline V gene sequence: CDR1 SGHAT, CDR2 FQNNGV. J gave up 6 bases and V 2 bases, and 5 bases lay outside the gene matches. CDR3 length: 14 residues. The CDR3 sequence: CASSLQGAVKTQYF. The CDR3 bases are TGTGCCAGCAGCTTACAGGGGGCTGTAAAGACCCAGTACTTC.

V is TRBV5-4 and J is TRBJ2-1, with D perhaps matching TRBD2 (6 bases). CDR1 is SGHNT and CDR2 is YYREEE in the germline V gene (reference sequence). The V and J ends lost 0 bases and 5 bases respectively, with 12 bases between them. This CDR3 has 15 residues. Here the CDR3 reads CASSLEAGWDNEQFF. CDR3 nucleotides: TGTGCCAGCAGCTTGGAGGCGGGGTGGGACAATGAGCAGTTCTTC.

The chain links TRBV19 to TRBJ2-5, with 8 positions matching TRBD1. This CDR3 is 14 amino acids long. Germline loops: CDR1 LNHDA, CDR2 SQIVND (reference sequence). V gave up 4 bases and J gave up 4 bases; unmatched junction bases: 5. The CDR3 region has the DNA TGTGCCAGTAGTAGTGGACAGGGCGGAGAGACCCAGTACTTC. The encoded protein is CASSSGQGGETQYF.

CDR3 residues: CASSLAEYSNQPQHF. For the CDR3, the DNA is TGTGCCAGCAGCTTAGCGGAATATAGCAATCAGCCCCAGCATTTT. The gene calls are TRBV7-8 and TRBJ1-5; no firm D call. This CDR3 comprises 15 residues. From germline, CDR1 is SGHVS and CDR2 FQNEAQ. The V end lost 0 bases, the J end lost 0 bases, and 6 bases lay between the germline ends.